The T cell receptor beta chain described here comes from a study of T cell responses to AZD1222 COVID-19 vaccine. Concerning this clone itself: The antigen remains undetermined.

The CDR3 is 15 residues long. The V end lost 6 bases, the J end lost 0 bases, and 14 bases lay between the germline ends. CDR1 and CDR2 (germline): MNHEY, SVGAGI. TCRdb's table, derived via immunoSEQ multiplex PCR, lists solely in-frame clones and lacks some. The data hold about 86,000 clones, with around nine tenths observed a single time. Study observations and caveats: Only a handful of individuals given AZD1222 were seropositive at baseline.

The chain joins TRBV6-5 to TRBJ1-1; a possible D gene is TRBD1 (5 bases). The TCR originated in an adult in good health. This specimen consisted of peripheral blood, obtained on day 0 of AZD1222 vaccination. CDR3 sequence: CASRTALSMNTEAFF. The DNA of the CDR3 is TGTGCCAGCAGGACAGCCCTATCCATGAACACTGAAGCTTTCTTT.